A selection of T cell receptor beta chains follows, all from one sample in a study of cytomegalovirus exposure and HLA in healthy donors. Assay: immunoSEQ multiplex PCR; the TCRdb copy retains only in-frame clones and omits some. The sample carries approximately 170,000 clones, over 80% recorded once. The sample was PBMCs. These receptors were collected from a male donor in good health and CMV-seronegative. CDR3s leave out the opening cysteine and the closing phenylalanine or tryptophan. The order of the fields is J gene, D gene, V gene, CDR3 protein. D genes are given only for firm matches.

>TRBJ1-2|NA|TRBV14
ASSQHRVWGYT
>TRBJ2-1|NA|TRBV6-1
ASSEVSGDNFHEQF
>TRBJ2-3|NA|TRBV7-7
ASSLAVGGRDTQY
>TRBJ1-2|NA|TRBV4-1
ASSQQGGRINYGYT
>TRBJ2-7|TRBD1|TRBV7-9
SSSLAQQGARVSYEQY
>TRBJ1-2|NA|TRBV19
ASSIVADSGYGYT
>TRBJ1-2|TRBD1|TRBV18
ASSQQGLYGYT
>TRBJ2-2|TRBD1|TRBV12-5
ASSPRTGGSGELF
>TRBJ1-2|NA|TRBV4-1
ASSQDMTRRRIYT
>TRBJ1-2|NA|TRBV5-6
ASSLVRRSNYGYT
>TRBJ1-1|NA|TRBV4-1
ASSQMGTDEAF
>TRBJ1-1|NA|TRBV5-4
ASSLGTMPAEAF
>TRBJ2-6|NA|TRBV27
ASSPGQVFSGANVLT
>TRBJ1-1|NA|TRBV4-1
ASSHPAGGMNTEAF
>TRBJ2-1|NA|TRBV29-1
KIRGSYNEQF
>TRBJ2-5|TRBD1|TRBV4-1
ASSHGQGRLQETQY
>TRBJ1-5|NA|TRBV11-2
ASSTRQSNQPQH
>TRBJ1-3|TRBD1|TRBV5-1
ASSPGQGENTIY
>TRBJ2-3|NA|TRBV27
ASSLFVASDTQY
>TRBJ2-5|NA|TRBV5-1
ASSDAPGETQY
>TRBJ2-7|NA|TRBV7-8
ASSPQGLPRGEQY
>TRBJ2-7|NA|TRBV10-3
ASEGAGSYEQY
>TRBJ1-2|TRBD1|TRBV5-1
ASAKRQGEGGYT
>TRBJ1-4|NA|TRBV5-6
ASSLSVGLQNEKLF
>TRBJ2-3|NA|TRBV19
ASSRGTDTQY
>TRBJ2-2|NA|TRBV5-6
ASRSTGANTGELF
>TRBJ1-1|NA|TRBV5-5
ASSLLLSRNTEAF
>TRBJ1-1|NA|TRBV6-1
ASSEYWDYQMNTEAF
>TRBJ1-5|NA|TRBV6-5
ASSYWGGNQPQH
>TRBJ1-2|NA|TRBV11-1
ASSDSGVGADYGYT
>TRBJ1-2|NA|TRBV19
ASSVTGLPQGYT
>TRBJ1-3|NA|TRBV7-9
ASSPGLYSGNTIY
>TRBJ1-5|NA|TRBV6-1
ASSERQGTYVNQPQH
>TRBJ1-1|NA|TRBV2
ASSEGRGGNTEAF
>TRBJ1-5|NA|TRBV18
ASSALQDQPQH
>TRBJ2-7|TRBD1|TRBV5-1
ASRQGARYEQY
>TRBJ2-4|TRBD2|TRBV30
AWDPAGGFRNIQY
>TRBJ1-2|NA|TRBV11-3
ASTLTDYYGYT
>TRBJ2-7|NA|TRBV5-4
ASSLDVTGSHEQY